This T cell receptor beta chain was sequenced during a study of neoadjuvant nivolumab and ipilimumab in lung cancer. General study findings and limits: Resected tumors had greater TCR richness and clonality than uninvolved lung.

The CDR3 runs 12 residues. V was trimmed by 3 bases and J by 4 bases, leaving 6 bases between them. Germline lookup yields CDR1 MNHEY and CDR2 SMNVEV (reference sequence). The assay was immunoSEQ multiplex PCR, and TCRdb's table has in-frame clones only and misses some. The table records more than 8,500 clones, 60% to 80% of them present only once. Notes on this clone: Its antigen is as yet unknown.

The origin of this receptor is an adult with non-small cell lung cancer. Some clones in this sample may be carry-over from other donors' samples. The starting material was tumor tissue, obtained after neoadjuvant nivolumab, alone or with ipilimumab, at or shortly before surgery. The chain uses TRBV27 and TRBJ1-1; D is uncertain. The CDR3 reads CASSFLGTEAFF. CDR3 bases: TGTGCCAGCAGTTTTCTCGGCACTGAAGCTTTCTTT.